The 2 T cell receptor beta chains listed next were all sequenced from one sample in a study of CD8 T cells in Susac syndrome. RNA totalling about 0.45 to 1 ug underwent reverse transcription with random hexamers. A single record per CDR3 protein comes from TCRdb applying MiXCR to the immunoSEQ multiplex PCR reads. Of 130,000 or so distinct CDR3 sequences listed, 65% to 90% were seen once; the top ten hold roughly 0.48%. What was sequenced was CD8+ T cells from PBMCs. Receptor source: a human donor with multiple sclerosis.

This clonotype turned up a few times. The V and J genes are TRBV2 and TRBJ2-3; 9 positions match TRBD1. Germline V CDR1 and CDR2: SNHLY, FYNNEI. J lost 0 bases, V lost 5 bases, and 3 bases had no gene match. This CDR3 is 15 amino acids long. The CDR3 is CASSRGQGSTDTQYF. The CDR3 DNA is TGTGCCAGCAGTCGAGGACAGGGGAGCACAGATACGCAGTATTTT.

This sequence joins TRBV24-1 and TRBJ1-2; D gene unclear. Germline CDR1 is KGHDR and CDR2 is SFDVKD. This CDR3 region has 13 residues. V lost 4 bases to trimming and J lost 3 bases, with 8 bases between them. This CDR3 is CATSDNPDYGYTF. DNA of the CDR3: TGTGCCACCAGTGACAACCCGGACTATGGCTACACCTTC.